This T cell receptor (beta chain) was retrieved from a study of blood T cell repertoires in COVID-19. How the authors handled the data: Nucleated cell number was recorded as an estimate derived from reference gene primer amplification. Repertoires were generated with immunoSEQ multiplex PCR, while TCRdb's copy carries only in-frame clones and drops some. V and J calls and clone size come straight from that table; D and trimming were deduced from the DNA. The sample shows roughly 350,000 clones, over 75% of them seen only once. The CDR3 length is 17 residues. The junction had 6 bases not matched to a gene; V was cut back by 4 bases and J by 1 base. Germline CDR1 reads SGHNT; CDR2 reads YENEEA.

The clonotype originates from a woman aged 45 to 65 with active or convalescent COVID-19. The chain joins TRBV11-3 to TRBJ2-3; 12 nucleotides align to TRBD2. The sample comprised peripheral blood. CDR3 sequence: CASSSWTSGEGTDTQYF. The CDR3 DNA is TGTGCCAGCAGCTCTTGGACTAGCGGGGAGGGCACAGATACGCAGTATTTT.